The rows below give T cell receptor beta chains drawn from one sample of a study of T cells in Graves' hyperthyroidism and ophthalmopathy. Using its own MiXCR run on the multiplex PCR reads, TCRdb lists one record per CDR3 protein. The table has 650,000 to 850,000 distinct CDR3 sequences, under 20% seen once. Sample: blood. The receptors stem from a woman aged 45 to 65 with Graves' hyperthyroidism that later progressed to Graves' ophthalmopathy. The CDR3 runs from the conserved cysteine through the conserved F or W. The order of the fields is J gene, CDR3 length, D gene, V gene, clone size, CDR3 DNA, CDR3 protein. The D gene is left open where the match is weak. Not every row has a clone size; where given, it reads once, few, many or a size class.

TRBJ2-7 14 . TRBV5-1 many TGCGCCAGCAGCTTGGAGGTGGACTCCTACGAGCAGTACTTC CASSLEVDSYEQYF
TRBJ1-3 15 . TRBV6-1 . TGTGCCAGCAGTGACCAAGTTCGCCCTGGAAACACCATATATTTT CASSDQVRPGNTIYF
TRBJ1-2 15 . TRBV7-2 . TGTGCCAGCAGCTTAGAGTGGGGGCGAGGCTATGGCTACACCTTC CASSLEWGRGYGYTF
TRBJ1-2 14 . TRBV5-1 . TGCGCCAGCAGCTTGAAGCAAACGGGGGGTGGCTACACCTTC CASSLKQTGGGYTF
TRBJ2-5 12 . TRBV29-1 few TGCAGCGTTGAAGGCCTAGCTGGGACCCAGTACTTC CSVEGLAGTQYF
TRBJ1-1 12 . TRBV2 many TGTGCCGCCCAGGGGTGGAACACTGAAGCTTTCTTT CAAQGWNTEAFF
TRBJ1-3 16 . TRBV15 . TGTGCCACCAGCAGAGGAGGGCTAGGCTCTGGAAACACCATATATTTT CATSRGGLGSGNTIYF
TRBJ2-1 16 TRBD2 TRBV7-9 few TGTGCCAGCAGCTTAATGGAAGGGAGGGCCTACAATGAGCAGTTCTTC CASSLMEGRAYNEQFF
TRBJ2-5 15 . TRBV11-3 many TGTGCCAGCAGCGACGGACAGCTAACACAAGAGACCCAGTACTTC CASSDGQLTQETQYF
TRBJ1-4 14 . TRBV11-2 . TGTGCCAGCAGCTTAGATCCTGCTAATGAAAAACTGTTTTTT CASSLDPANEKLFF